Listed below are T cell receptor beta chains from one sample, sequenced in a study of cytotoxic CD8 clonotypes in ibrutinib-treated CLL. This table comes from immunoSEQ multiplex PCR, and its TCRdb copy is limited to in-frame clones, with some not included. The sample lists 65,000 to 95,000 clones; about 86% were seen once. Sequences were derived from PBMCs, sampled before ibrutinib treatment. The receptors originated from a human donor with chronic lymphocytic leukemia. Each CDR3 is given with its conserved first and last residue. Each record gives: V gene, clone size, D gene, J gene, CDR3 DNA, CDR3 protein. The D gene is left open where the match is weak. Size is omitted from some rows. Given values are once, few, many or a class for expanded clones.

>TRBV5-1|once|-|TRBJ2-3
TGCGCCAGCAGCCCGCTGCAAGGGGATACGCAGTATTTT
CASSPLQGDTQYF
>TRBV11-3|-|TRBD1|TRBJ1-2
TGTGCCAGCAGCTTTCGGACAGGGCAGGTTTTCTTGGGCTACACCTTC
CASSFRTGQVFLGYTF
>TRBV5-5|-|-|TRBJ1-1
TGTGCCAGCAGCCTCGGGACAAGCAACACTGAAGCTTTCTTT
CASSLGTSNTEAFF
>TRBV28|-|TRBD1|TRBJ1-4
TGTGCCAGCGTCACAGGGGGTAATGAAAAACTGTTTTTT
CASVTGGNEKLFF
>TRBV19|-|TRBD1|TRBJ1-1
TGTGCCGCGGCTCAGACAGGGTTTTCAACTGAAGCTTTCTTT
CAAAQTGFSTEAFF
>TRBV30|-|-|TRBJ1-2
TGTGCCTGGAGTGTTGAGGGGCTGAGGCCTAACTATGGCTACACCTTC
CAWSVEGLRPNYGYTF
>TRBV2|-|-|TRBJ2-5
TGTGCCAGCCCTACGACAGGTTTGGGAGAGACCCAGTACTTC
CASPTTGLGETQYF
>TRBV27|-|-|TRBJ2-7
TGTGCCAGCAGTGACGGGTCCTACGAGCAGTACTTC
CASSDGSYEQYF
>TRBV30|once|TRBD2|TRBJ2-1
TGTGCCTGGAGCAGGGGACTAGCGGGAGAGAATGAGCAGTTCTTC
CAWSRGLAGENEQFF
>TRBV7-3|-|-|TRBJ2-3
TGTGCCAGCAGCTTAACGAGGGGCACAGATACGCAGTATTTT
CASSLTRGTDTQYF
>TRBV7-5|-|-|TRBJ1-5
TGTGTCAGAAGCCCATGGACAGGGAGGTCGAAGAACAATCAGCCCCAGCATTTT
CVRSPWTGRSKNNQPQHF
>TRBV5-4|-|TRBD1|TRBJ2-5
TGTGCCAGCAGCTTGACCGGACAGGGTCCAGAGACCCAGTACTTC
CASSLTGQGPETQYF
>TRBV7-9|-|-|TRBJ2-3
TGTGCCAGCAGCTTCGGGACCGCCGACACAGATACGCAGTATTTT
CASSFGTADTDTQYF
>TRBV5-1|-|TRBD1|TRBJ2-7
TGCGCCAGCAGCTTGGCCTACTCGACAGGGGGCAACGAGCAGTACTTC
CASSLAYSTGGNEQYF
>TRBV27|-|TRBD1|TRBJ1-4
TGTGCCAGCAGTTCACAGGGGAGGGGTGAAAAACTGTTTTTT
CASSSQGRGEKLFF
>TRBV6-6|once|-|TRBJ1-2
TGTGCCAGCAGTTACGGGCAGACTAACTATGGCTACACCTTC
CASSYGQTNYGYTF
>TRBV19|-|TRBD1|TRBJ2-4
TGTGCCAGTTCGGACAGGGCAGCCAAAAACATTCAGTACTTC
CASSDRAAKNIQYF
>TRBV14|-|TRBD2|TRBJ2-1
TGTGCCAGCAGCCTGGGCGGGAGGGTGAGAAGCATGAACAATGAGCAGTTCTTC
CASSLGGRVRSMNNEQFF